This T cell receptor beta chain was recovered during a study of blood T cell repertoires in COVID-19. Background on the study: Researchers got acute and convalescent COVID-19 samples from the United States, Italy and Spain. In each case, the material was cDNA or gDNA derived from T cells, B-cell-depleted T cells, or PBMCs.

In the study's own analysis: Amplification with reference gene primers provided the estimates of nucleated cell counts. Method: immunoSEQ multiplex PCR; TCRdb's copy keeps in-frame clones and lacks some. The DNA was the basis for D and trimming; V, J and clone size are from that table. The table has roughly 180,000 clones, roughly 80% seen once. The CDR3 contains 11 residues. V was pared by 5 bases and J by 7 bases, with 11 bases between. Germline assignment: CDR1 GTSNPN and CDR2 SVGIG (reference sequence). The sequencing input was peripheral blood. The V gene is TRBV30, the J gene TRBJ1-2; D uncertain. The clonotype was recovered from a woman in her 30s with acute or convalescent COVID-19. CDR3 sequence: CAWSGVTGYTF. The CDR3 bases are TGTGCCTGGTCGGGAGTAACTGGCTACACCTTC. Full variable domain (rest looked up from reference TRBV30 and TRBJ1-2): SQTIHQWPATLVQPVGSPLSLECTVEGTSNPNLYWYRQAAGRGLQLLFYSVGIGQISSEVPQNLSASRPQDRQFILSSKKLLLSDSGFYLCAWSGVTGYTFGSGTRLTVV.